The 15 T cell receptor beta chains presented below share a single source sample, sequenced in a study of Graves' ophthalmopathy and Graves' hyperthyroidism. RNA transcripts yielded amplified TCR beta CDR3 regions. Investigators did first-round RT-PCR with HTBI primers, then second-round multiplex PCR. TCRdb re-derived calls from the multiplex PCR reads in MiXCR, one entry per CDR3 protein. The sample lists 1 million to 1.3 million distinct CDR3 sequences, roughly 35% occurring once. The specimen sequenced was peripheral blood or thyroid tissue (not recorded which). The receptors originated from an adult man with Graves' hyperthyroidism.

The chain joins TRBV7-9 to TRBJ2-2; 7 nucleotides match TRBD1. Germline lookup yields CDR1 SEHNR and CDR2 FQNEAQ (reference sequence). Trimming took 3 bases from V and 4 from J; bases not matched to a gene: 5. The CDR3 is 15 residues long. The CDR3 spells CASSFHRGITGELFF. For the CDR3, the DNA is TGTGCCAGCAGCTTTCACAGGGGAATCACCGGGGAGCTGTTTTTT.

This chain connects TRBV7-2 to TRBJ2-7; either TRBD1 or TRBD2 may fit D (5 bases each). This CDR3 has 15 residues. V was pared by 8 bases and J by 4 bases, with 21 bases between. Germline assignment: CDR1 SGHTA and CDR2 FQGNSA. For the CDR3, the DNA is TGTGCCAGCTGCCCTACGTGGGGGATCGTATACGAGCAGTACTTC. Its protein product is CASCPTWGIVYEQYF.

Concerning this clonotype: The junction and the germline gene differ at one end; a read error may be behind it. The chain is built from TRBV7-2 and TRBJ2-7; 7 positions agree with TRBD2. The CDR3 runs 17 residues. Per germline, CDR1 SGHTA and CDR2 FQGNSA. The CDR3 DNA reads TGTGCCTGTACACTGGGACTAACGGGAGGAGGGGCCTACGGGCAGTACTTC. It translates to CACTLGLTGGGAYGQYF.

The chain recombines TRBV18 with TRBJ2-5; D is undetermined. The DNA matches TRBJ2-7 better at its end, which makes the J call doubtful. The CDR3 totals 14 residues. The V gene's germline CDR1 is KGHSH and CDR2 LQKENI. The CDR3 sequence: CASSPLQTYYEQYF. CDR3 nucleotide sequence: TGTGCCAGCTCACCTCTCCAGACTTACTACGAGCAGTACTTC.

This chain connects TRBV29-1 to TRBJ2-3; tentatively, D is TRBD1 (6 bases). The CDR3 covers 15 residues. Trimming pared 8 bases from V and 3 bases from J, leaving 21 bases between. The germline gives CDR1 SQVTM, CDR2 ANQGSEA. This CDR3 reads CSIHGTPEGTDTQYF. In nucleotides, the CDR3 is TGCAGCATCCACGGGACACCGGAAGGTACAGATACGCAGTATTTT.

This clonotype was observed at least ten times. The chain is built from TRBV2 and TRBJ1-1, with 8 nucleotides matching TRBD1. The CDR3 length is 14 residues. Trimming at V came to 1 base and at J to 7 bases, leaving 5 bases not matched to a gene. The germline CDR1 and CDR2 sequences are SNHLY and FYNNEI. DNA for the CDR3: TGTGCCAGCAGTGAAGTGGCACAGGGGGTTGAAGCTTTCTTT. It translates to CASSEVAQGVEAFF. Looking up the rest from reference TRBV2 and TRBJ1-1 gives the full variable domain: EPEVTQTPSHQVTQMGQEVILRCVPISNHLYFYWYRQILGQKVEFLVSFYNNEISEKSEIFDDQFSVERPDGSNFTLKIRSTKLEDSAMYFCASSEVAQGVEAFFGQGTRLTVV.

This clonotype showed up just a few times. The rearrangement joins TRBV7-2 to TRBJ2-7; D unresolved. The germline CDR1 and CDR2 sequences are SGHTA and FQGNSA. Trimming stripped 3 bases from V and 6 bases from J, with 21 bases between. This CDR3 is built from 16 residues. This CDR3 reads CASSFGPSGARGEQYF. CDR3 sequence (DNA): TGTGCCAGCAGCTTTGGCCCTTCGGGTGCCCGCGGCGAGCAGTACTTC.

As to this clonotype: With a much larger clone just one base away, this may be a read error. DNA of the CDR3: TGCAGTGCGTTCAGATGTGGGACCCAGTACTTC. Amino acids: CSAFRCGTQYF. This rearrangement joins TRBV20-1 to TRBJ2-5; D ambiguous. In germline, CDR1 is DFQATT, CDR2 SNEGSKA (reference sequence). The CDR3 totals 11 residues. Between the trimmed V and J ends, which lost 6 bases and 7 bases, there was a span of 12 bases.

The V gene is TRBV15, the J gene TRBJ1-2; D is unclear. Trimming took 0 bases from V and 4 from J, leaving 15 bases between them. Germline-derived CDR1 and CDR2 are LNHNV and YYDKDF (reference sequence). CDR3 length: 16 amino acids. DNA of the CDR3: TGTGCCACCAGCAGAGACCCCCTGGGTGGTGGCTATGGCTACACCTTC. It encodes CATSRDPLGGGYGYTF.

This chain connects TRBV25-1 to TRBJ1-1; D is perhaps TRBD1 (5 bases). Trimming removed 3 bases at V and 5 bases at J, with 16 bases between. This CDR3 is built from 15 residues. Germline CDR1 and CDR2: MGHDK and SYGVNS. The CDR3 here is CASSDSGRVGTEAFF. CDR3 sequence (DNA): TGTGCCAGCAGTGACTCGGGACGGGTGGGAACTGAAGCTTTCTTT.

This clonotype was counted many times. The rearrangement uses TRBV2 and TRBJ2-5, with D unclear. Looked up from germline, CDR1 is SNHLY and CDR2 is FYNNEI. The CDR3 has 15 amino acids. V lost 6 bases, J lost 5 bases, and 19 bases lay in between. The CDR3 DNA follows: TGTGCCAGCAGAGTTAGTGGCTTGAGGCTGGAGACCCAGTACTTC. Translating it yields CASRVSGLRLETQYF.

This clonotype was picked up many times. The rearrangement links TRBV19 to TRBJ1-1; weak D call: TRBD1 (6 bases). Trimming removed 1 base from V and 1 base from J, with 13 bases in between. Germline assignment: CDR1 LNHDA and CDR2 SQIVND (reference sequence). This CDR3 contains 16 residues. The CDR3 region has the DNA TGTGCCAGTAGTATAGTACAGGGACCAAGGAACACTGAAGCTTTCTTT. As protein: CASSIVQGPRNTEAFF.

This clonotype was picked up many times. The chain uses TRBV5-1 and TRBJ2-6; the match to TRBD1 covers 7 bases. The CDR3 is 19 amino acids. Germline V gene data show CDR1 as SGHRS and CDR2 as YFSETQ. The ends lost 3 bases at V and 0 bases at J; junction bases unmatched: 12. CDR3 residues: CASSSAFVTGYSGANVLTF. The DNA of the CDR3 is TGCGCCAGCAGCTCGGCTTTTGTGACAGGGTACTCTGGGGCCAACGTCCTGACTTTC.

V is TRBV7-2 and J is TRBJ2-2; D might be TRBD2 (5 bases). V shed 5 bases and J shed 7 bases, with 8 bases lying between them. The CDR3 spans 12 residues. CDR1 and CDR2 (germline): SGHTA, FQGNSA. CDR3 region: CASSQTSGELFF. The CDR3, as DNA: TGTGCCAGCAGCCAAACTAGCGGGGAGCTGTTTTTT.

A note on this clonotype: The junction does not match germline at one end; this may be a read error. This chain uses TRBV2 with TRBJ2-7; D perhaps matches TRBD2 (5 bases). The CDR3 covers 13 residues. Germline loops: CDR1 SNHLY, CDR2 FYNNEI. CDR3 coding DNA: TGTGCCAGCAGTGAAGGTCTGTACGGGGAGCTGTACTTC. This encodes CASSEGLYGELYF.